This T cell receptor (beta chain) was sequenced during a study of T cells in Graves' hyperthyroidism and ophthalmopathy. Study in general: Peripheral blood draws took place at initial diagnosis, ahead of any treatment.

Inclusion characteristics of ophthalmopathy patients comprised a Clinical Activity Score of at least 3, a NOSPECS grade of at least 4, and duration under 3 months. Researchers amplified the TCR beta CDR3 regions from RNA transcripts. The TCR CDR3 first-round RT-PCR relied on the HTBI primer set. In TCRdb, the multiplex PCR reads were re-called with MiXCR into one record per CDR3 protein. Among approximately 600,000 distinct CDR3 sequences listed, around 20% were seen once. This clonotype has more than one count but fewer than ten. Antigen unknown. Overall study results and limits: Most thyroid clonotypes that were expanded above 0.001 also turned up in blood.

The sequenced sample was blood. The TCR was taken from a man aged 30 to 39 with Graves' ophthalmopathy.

Written as DNA, the CDR3 is TGTGCCAGCTCACCCCGGACGGCAGGGGGTGGTGAAAAACTGTTTTTT. It encodes CASSPRTAGGGEKLFF. The J gene is TRBJ1-4, the V gene TRBV18, with 7 bases lining up with TRBD1. Germline-derived CDR1 and CDR2 are KGHSH and LQKENI. Trimming took 3 bases from V and 7 from J; bases not matched to a gene: 11. The CDR3 runs 16 residues.